These T cell receptor beta chains were read from a single sample in a study of T cell responses to AZD1222 COVID-19 vaccine. The method was immunoSEQ multiplex PCR; TCRdb's version includes in-frame clones alone and lacks a portion of them. The sample has about 140,000 clones; 89% are singletons. The material was peripheral blood, obtained on day 0 of AZD1222 vaccination. Source of these receptors: an adult in good health. CDR3s include the opening cysteine and the closing phenylalanine or tryptophan. D genes are given only for firm matches. The size field is filled for only some rows; it gives once, few, many or a size class.

D	V	J	size	DNA	CDR3
-	TRBV5-6	TRBJ1-4	-	TGTGCCAGCAGCTTGGGGGGGCTGGGTAATGAAAAACTGTTTTTT	CASSLGGLGNEKLFF
TRBD2	TRBV3-1/TRBV3-2	TRBJ2-1	-	TGTGCCAGCAGCCAAGTTTGGACTAGCGGGGGTTACAATGAGCAGTTCTTC	CASSQVWTSGGYNEQFF
-	TRBV9	TRBJ2-7	-	TGTGCCAGCAGCGTAGATGAGAACGAGCAGTACTTC	CASSVDENEQYF
-	TRBV2	TRBJ1-4	-	TGTGCCAGCAGTGAAAGGGGCGCAGATGAAAAACTGTTTTTT	CASSERGADEKLFF
TRBD1	TRBV7-9	TRBJ1-4	-	TGTGCCAGCAGCTTAGGGGGACAGGGTATTGAAAAACTGTTTTTT	CASSLGGQGIEKLFF
-	TRBV18	TRBJ2-1	-	TGTGCCAGCTCACCCGCGGGGGCATTAAATGAGCAGTTCTTC	CASSPAGALNEQFF
TRBD1	TRBV2	TRBJ1-5	-	TGTGCCAGCAGTACCACCCTCGGACAGGGGGCGTCCGGCAATCAGCCCCAGCATTTT	CASSTTLGQGASGNQPQHF
TRBD1	TRBV19	TRBJ2-7	-	TGTGCCAGTAGATTCTCCGGGACAGGGATTAGTTACGAGCAGTACTTC	CASRFSGTGISYEQYF
-	TRBV4-1	TRBJ2-7	-	TGCGCCAGCAGCCAAGAGCGCTGGGGTAACCAATACGAGCAGTACTTC	CASSQERWGNQYEQYF
-	TRBV19	TRBJ2-3	-	TGTGCCAGTATCGGGATGACAGATACGCAGTATTTT	CASIGMTDTQYF
TRBD2	TRBV5-4	TRBJ2-1	-	TGTGCCAGCAGCTTTCCCCGAGACTCATCTAGCGGTGAGCAGTTCTTC	CASSFPRDSSSGEQFF
-	TRBV2	TRBJ2-7	-	TGTGCCAGCAGGGGGGCAGGGAGCTCCTACGAGCAGTACTTC	CASRGAGSSYEQYF
-	TRBV10-3	TRBJ1-6	-	TGTGCCATCAGTGAGGTCAGCTCGAGGAATTCACCCCTCCACTTT	CAISEVSSRNSPLHF
-	TRBV12-3/TRBV12-4	TRBJ1-2	-	TGTGCCAGCAGTACAGGGTCCTACTATGGCTACACCTTC	CASSTGSYYGYTF
TRBD2	TRBV9	TRBJ2-1	-	TGTGCCAGCAGCTCCCCCTCGGCGGGGACTAGCGGGAGGCGGAAGGGGGGTATTGAGCAGTTCTTC	CASSSPSAGTSGRRKGGIEQFF
-	TRBV6-4	TRBJ1-5	few	TGTGCCAATCCCCGGGGGCTGTATAGCAATCAGCCCCAGCATTTT	CANPRGLYSNQPQHF
-	TRBV4-3	TRBJ2-5	-	TGCGCCAGCAGCCAAGGACTCGGATCGGCCGAGACCCAGTACTTC	CASSQGLGSAETQYF
TRBD1	TRBV27	TRBJ1-2	-	TGTGCCAGCAGACAAACAGGGGTCTATGGCTACACCTTC	CASRQTGVYGYTF
-	TRBV27	TRBJ1-2	-	TGTGCCAGCAGTTTACGGGGGACGGGAGGCTACACCTTC	CASSLRGTGGYTF
-	TRBV13	TRBJ2-7	few	TGTGCCAGCAGCTTCGGTGACGAGCAGTACTTC	CASSFGDEQYF
-	TRBV5-1	TRBJ1-1	once	TGCGCCAGCAGCTTGGGATACGGGCCCCTTGAAGCTTTCTTT	CASSLGYGPLEAFF
-	TRBV4-2	TRBJ2-1	once	TGTGCCAGCAGCGGGGGCCTAGCGGACCCCTCCCAGCAGTTCTTC	CASSGGLADPSQQFF
-	TRBV3-1/TRBV3-2	TRBJ2-3	-	TGTGCCAGCAGCCAAGATAGGGGCCCAGATACGCAGTATTTT	CASSQDRGPDTQYF
TRBD2	TRBV4-2	TRBJ2-2	-	TGTGCCAGCAGCCGGCTAGCGGGAGGGCCTGGCGGGGAGCTGTTTTTT	CASSRLAGGPGGELFF
-	TRBV7-6	TRBJ1-5	-	TGTGCCAGCAGCGACCTTGGGCCCCAGCATTTT	CASSDLGPQHF
-	TRBV6-2/TRBV6-3	TRBJ2-6	-	TGTGCCAGCAGTTACTCAAGCTCTGGGGCCAACGTCCTGACTTTC	CASSYSSSGANVLTF
TRBD2	TRBV18	TRBJ2-3	-	TGTGCCAGCTCACCAATTATGGCTAGCGGGACTTTAAAACGGGAGCATATAGATACGCAGTATTTT	CASSPIMASGTLKREHIDTQYF
-	TRBV5-1	TRBJ1-3	-	TGCGCCAGCAGCTTGGAAGGCAGTAACTCTGGAAACACCATATATTTT	CASSLEGSNSGNTIYF
-	TRBV9	TRBJ2-1	-	TGTGCCAGCAGCGTAGACCTGGCAGGGAGCTCCTACAATGAGCAGTTCTTC	CASSVDLAGSSYNEQFF
TRBD1	TRBV19	TRBJ2-3	-	TGTGCCAGTAGTATGGAAGACAGGGGGCCGGATACAGATACGCAGTATTTT	CASSMEDRGPDTDTQYF
TRBD2	TRBV7-6	TRBJ2-5	-	TGTGCCAGCAGCTTTCTAGCGGGAGAGGGAGAGACCCAGTACTTC	CASSFLAGEGETQYF
TRBD2	TRBV5-1	TRBJ2-1	-	TGCGCCAGCAGCTTGGCTAGCGGGCTCTACAATGAGCAGTTCTTC	CASSLASGLYNEQFF
-	TRBV7-9	TRBJ2-3	-	TGTGCCAGCAGCTTAGGGGCGGGCACAGATACGCAGTATTTT	CASSLGAGTDTQYF
-	TRBV9	TRBJ2-1	-	TGTGCCAGCAGCGTAGACCTAGCGCCCTACAATGAGCAGTTCTTC	CASSVDLAPYNEQFF
TRBD1	TRBV4-1	TRBJ1-6	-	TGCGCCAGCAGCCCCCCAGGGACAGGGTTCTCACCCCTCCACTTT	CASSPPGTGFSPLHF
TRBD1	TRBV6-1	TRBJ1-5	-	TGTGCCAGCAGCGAACCCGGATACAGGGGATCCAATCAGCCCCAGCATTTT	CASSEPGYRGSNQPQHF
-	TRBV7-9	TRBJ2-5	-	TGTGCCAGCAGCTTTCCCCTGGCCGGGGAGACCCAGTACTTC	CASSFPLAGETQYF
-	TRBV28	TRBJ1-2	-	TGTGCCAGCAGGCTTGGGAGCCTCTATGGCTACACCTTC	CASRLGSLYGYTF
-	TRBV6-5	TRBJ1-1	-	TGTGCCAGCAGTTACTCGATTTTGTCCGGGGGCACTGAAGCTTTCTTT	CASSYSILSGGTEAFF
-	TRBV2	TRBJ1-5	-	TGTGCCAGCAGTGAAGCGGATGGTTCAGTTGGCAATCAGCCCCAGCATTTT	CASSEADGSVGNQPQHF
-	TRBV4-3	TRBJ2-7	-	TGCGCCAGCAGCCAAGGGATCACGGCGTCACACTGGGAGCAGTACTTC	CASSQGITASHWEQYF
TRBD1	TRBV7-9	TRBJ1-1	-	TGTGCCAGCAGGTTATTGCGGCAGGGGGACACTGAAGCTTTCTTT	CASRLLRQGDTEAFF
TRBD1	TRBV19	TRBJ1-2	-	TGTGCCAGTAGTACCGACAGGGGCGGAGGCTATGGCTACACCTTC	CASSTDRGGGYGYTF
TRBD2	TRBV19	TRBJ2-7	-	TGTGCCAGTAGTATCAAGCCTAGCGGGAGGTACGAGCAGTACTTC	CASSIKPSGRYEQYF
-	TRBV28	TRBJ2-2	-	TGTGCCAGCAGTTTTCGACAGGAAGACACCGGGGAGCTGTTTTTT	CASSFRQEDTGELFF
-	TRBV18	TRBJ1-6	-	TGTGCCAGCTCCACCGAGAGCTCCTATAATTCACCCCTCCACTTT	CASSTESSYNSPLHF
-	TRBV6-5	TRBJ1-3	-	TGTGCCAGCAGTTACTCGAACAGGGCTGGAAACACCATATATTTT	CASSYSNRAGNTIYF
-	TRBV7-6	TRBJ2-1	-	TGTGCCAGCAGCTATTGGGACCATGAGCAGTTCTTC	CASSYWDHEQFF
-	TRBV12-3/TRBV12-4	TRBJ1-5	-	TGTGCCAGCAGCTTTGAGTATCAGCCCCAGCATTTT	CASSFEYQPQHF
TRBD1	TRBV4-1	TRBJ1-2	-	TGCGCCAGCAGCCAAATCGGACAGGGCATTGGCTACACCTTC	CASSQIGQGIGYTF
-	TRBV4-2	TRBJ1-5	once	TGTGCCAGCAGTCAAGGGGATGGCAATCAGCCCCAGCATTTT	CASSQGDGNQPQHF
TRBD1	TRBV19	TRBJ1-5	-	TGTGCCAGTAGCCTGACAGGGGGGATCAATCAGCCCCAGCATTTT	CASSLTGGINQPQHF
-	TRBV21-1	TRBJ2-1	few	TGTGCCGGCCCGGAGGGGATCAATGAGCAGTTCTTC	CAGPEGINEQFF
-	TRBV6-5	TRBJ1-5	-	TGTGCCAGCAGTTACGGCCGGAAGAATCAGCCCCAGCATTTT	CASSYGRKNQPQHF
-	TRBV6-5	TRBJ1-2	once	TGTGCCAGCAGTTACTCGTATAGCGGCGGCTACACCTTC	CASSYSYSGGYTF
-	TRBV20-1	TRBJ2-7	-	TGCAGTGCTAACTCCTACGAGCAGTACTTC	CSANSYEQYF
TRBD1	TRBV7-6	TRBJ1-1	-	TGTGCCAGCAGCCGCCGACGAAAGACAGGGGGCGCGTACACTGAAGCTTTCTTT	CASSRRRKTGGAYTEAFF